This record covers a single TCR beta chain. Its antigen is currently unknown. TCRdb's table, derived via immunoSEQ multiplex PCR, lists solely in-frame clones and lacks some. The data contain 50,000 to 60,000 clones, around 83% of them singletons. Single viable CD3+CD4+CD8-CD45RO+ cells were sorted as the memory CD4+ T cells. CMV serostatus came from serum IgG against pp150, pp28, p38, p52. The entry originates in a study of memory CD4+ T cells and cytomegalovirus serostatus. Whole-study findings and limits: Suggested: most of the CMV-linked TCR signature lies in CD4+ memory cells.

This CDR3 has 16 residues. What was sequenced was memory CD4+ T cells from blood. This TCR derives from an adult in good health and CMV-seropositive. The chain employs TRBV21-1 and TRBJ1-6; the table names TRBD1, a call not compared with the DNA. TRBV21-1 counts as a pseudogene. Here the CDR3 reads CASSKTRGMYNSPLHF. The DNA for the CDR3 is TGTGCCAGCAGCAAAACCAGGGGCATGTATAATTCACCCCTCCACTTT.